Following are 16 T cell receptor beta chains from one sample sequenced in a study of T cells in Graves' hyperthyroidism and ophthalmopathy. There were TCR beta CDR3 regions amplified from RNA transcripts. The HTBI set primed first-round TCR CDR3 RT-PCR. TCRdb reanalysed the multiplex PCR reads using MiXCR and keeps one entry per CDR3 protein. The table has about 150,000 distinct CDR3 sequences, less than 25% seen once; the top ten hold 60% to 70%. Sequences were obtained from blood. The source of these receptors is a woman aged 45-60 years with Graves' hyperthyroidism that later progressed to Graves' ophthalmopathy.

V and J are TRBV5-8 and TRBJ1-1, with D maybe TRBD1 (6 bases). This CDR3 is 16 amino acids long. The ends were cut back, 4 bases at V and 1 base at J, with 17 bases in the middle. Looked up from germline, CDR1 is SGHTS and CDR2 is YDEGEE. Written as DNA, the CDR3 is TGTGCCAGCAGCCCCTACCGGGGGCAGAAGAACACTGAAGCTTTCTTT. It codes for CASSPYRGQKNTEAFF.

This clonotype has a count of ten or more. The chain employs TRBV28 and TRBJ1-1; a possible D gene is TRBD1 (5 bases). This CDR3 spans 15 amino acids. Germline V gene lookup returns CDR1 MDHEN and CDR2 SYDVKM. V dropped 4 bases and J dropped 2 bases, with 14 bases sitting between them. The CDR3 coding sequence is TGTGCCAGCAGTTCGGGGACTGAAGCTAACACTGAAGCTTTCTTT. Encoded protein: CASSSGTEANTEAFF.

This clonotype was counted at least ten times. This sequence joins TRBV11-2 and TRBJ2-3; TRBD1 aligns across 8 bases. The germline CDR1 and CDR2 sequences are SGHAT and FQNNGV. CDR3 length: 17 residues. The V and J ends lost 4 bases and 5 bases, in that order; junction bases with no gene match: 14. CDR3 bases: TGTGCCAGCAGCTCGGGTGGACAGGGCAGGAGGATAGATACGCAGTATTTT. This codes for CASSSGGQGRRIDTQYF.

This clonotype was seen at least ten times. V usage is TRBV7-9 and J usage is TRBJ1-2; 7 positions agree with TRBD1. Germline V gives CDR1 SEHNR, CDR2 FQNEAQ (reference sequence). The CDR3 contains 14 residues. Unmatched junction bases numbered 6, after V lost 5 bases and J lost 3 bases. The CDR3 region has the DNA TGTGCCAGCAGCGCACAGGGGCTCTACTATGGCTACACCTTC. Translation: CASSAQGLYYGYTF. Complete variable domain (other parts from reference TRBV7-9 and TRBJ1-2): DTGVSQNPRHKITKRGQNVTFRCDPISEHNRLYWYRQTLGQGPEFLTYFQNEAQLEKSRLLSDRFSAERPKGSFSTLEIQRTEQGDSAMYLCASSAQGLYYGYTFGSGTRLTVV.

The gene calls are TRBV14 and TRBJ2-7, with 8 bases that match TRBD1. The CDR3 extends over 14 amino acids. The germline CDR1 and CDR2 sequences are SGHDN and FVKESK. V shed 2 bases and J 4 bases; nucleotides not matched to a gene: 4. CDR3 sequence (DNA): TGTGCCAGCAGCCAACAGGGGGCCATTTACGAGCAGTACTTC. It is translated as CASSQQGAIYEQYF.

The chain employs TRBV6-2 or TRBV6-3 and TRBJ1-6; no reliable D call. The CDR3 totals 14 residues. From germline, CDR1 is MNHEY and CDR2 SVGEGT. Trimming left V 3 bases short and J 7 bases short, with 10 bases between. The CDR3 nucleotides are TGTGCCAGCAGTTATCAAGCGGGAAATTCACCCCTCCACTTT. Its protein is CASSYQAGNSPLHF.

This clonotype was picked up a small number of times. This chain uses TRBV6-1 with TRBJ2-5; 7 bases line up with TRBD2. The CDR3 totals 13 residues. The junction had 8 bases not matched to a gene; V was cut back by 8 bases and J by 5 bases. Germline V gene lookup returns CDR1 MNHNS and CDR2 SASEGT. The CDR3, as DNA: TGTGCCAGCCGTCCGATCGGGGGGGAGACCCAGTACTTC. Its protein product is CASRPIGGETQYF.

The V gene is TRBV2, the J gene TRBJ2-7, with 7 nucleotides matching TRBD1. V lost 8 bases and J lost 2; bases outside the gene matches: 9. This CDR3 has 14 residues. Germline assignment: CDR1 SNHLY and CDR2 FYNNEI. This chain's CDR3 is CASGLDRTTYEQYF. CDR3 sequence (DNA): TGTGCCAGCGGACTGGACAGGACGACCTACGAGCAGTACTTC.

This clonotype appeared many times. The gene calls are TRBV5-1 and TRBJ2-1; no definite D call. The CDR3 length is 13 residues. Per the germline V gene, CDR1 is SGHRS and CDR2 is YFSETQ. Trimming cost V 0 bases and J 9 bases, with 10 bases left between them. CDR3 sequence: CASSLVETGEQFF. CDR3 coding DNA: TGCGCCAGCAGCTTGGTCGAGACGGGTGAGCAGTTCTTC.

There are many counts of this clonotype. One end of the junction is discordant with germline, which a read error may explain. The V call is TRBV5-5, the J call TRBJ1-2; 10 bases are shared with TRBD1. Germline V gene sequence: CDR1 SGHKS, CDR2 YYEKEE (reference sequence). The CDR3 has 15 residues. This CDR3 is CASRLDRGYNYGYTF. The CDR3 DNA is TGTGCCAGCAGATTGGACAGGGGGTATAACTATGGCTACACCTTC.

The chain employs TRBV2 and TRBJ2-1; D may be TRBD2 (6 bases). Trimming pared 2 bases from V and 7 bases from J, leaving 15 bases between. Per germline, CDR1 SNHLY and CDR2 FYNNEI. The CDR3 extends over 15 amino acids. CDR3 bases: TGTGCCAGCAGTGAATCCCGGGAGCCTGAAAATGAGCAGTTCTTC. Residues: CASSESREPENEQFF.

In this sample, this clonotype turned up a few times. J is TRBJ2-6 and V is TRBV20-1; 10 bases match TRBD2. The CDR3 contains 19 residues. V shed 6 bases and J 1 base; nucleotides not matched to a gene: 15. The germline CDR1 and CDR2 sequences are DFQATT and SNEGSKA (reference sequence). The CDR3 region has the DNA TGCAGTGCCACAGTAGGGCTAGCGGGAGCAAAGTCTGGGGCCAACGTCCTGACTTTC. Encoded protein: CSATVGLAGAKSGANVLTF.

This chain uses TRBV20-1 with TRBJ2-2, with 7 bases lining up with TRBD1. V lost 4 bases to trimming and J lost 1 base; unmatched junction nucleotides: 9. Germline-derived CDR1 and CDR2 are DFQATT and SNEGSKA (reference sequence). This CDR3 is built from 16 residues. CDR3: CSAKRAGTENTGELFF. CDR3 DNA sequence: TGCAGTGCTAAACGAGCCGGGACAGAGAACACCGGGGAGCTGTTTTTT.

The table lists this clonotype with a few counts. This chain joins TRBV19 and TRBJ1-2; possibly TRBD1 for D (5 bases). This CDR3 comprises 16 residues. V lost 3 bases and J 6 bases, leaving 20 bases between the germline ends. CDR1 is LNHDA and CDR2 is SQIVND in the germline V gene (reference sequence). CDR3 residues: CASSIDHRRERDGYTF. The CDR3 nucleotides read TGTGCCAGTAGTATCGACCATCGCAGGGAACGGGATGGCTACACCTTC.

This clonotype was seen a handful of times. This chain connects TRBV6-2 or TRBV6-3 to TRBJ1-1; weak D call: TRBD1 (6 bases). CDR1 is MNHEY, CDR2 SVGEGT, per germline. The CDR3 covers 13 residues. Trimming stripped 8 bases from V and 4 bases from J, with 14 bases between. DNA for the CDR3: TGTGCCAGCGACAAAAAAGGGGGCACTGAAGCTTTCTTT. It codes for CASDKKGGTEAFF.

This clonotype was observed a handful of times. This may arise from a read error, as a much more abundant clone is one base away. The V gene is TRBV28, the J gene TRBJ2-7; tentatively, D is TRBD2 (6 bases). The CDR3 consists of 15 residues. The germline CDR1 and CDR2 sequences are MDHEN and SYDVKM. CDR3: CASSLGGTVLYKQYF. The DNA of the CDR3 is TGTGCCAGCAGCCTTGGCGGGACCGTCCTCTACAAGCAGTACTTC. Based on the CDR3 plus reference TRBV28 and TRBJ2-7, the full variable domain is DVKVTQSSRYLVKRTGEKVFLECVQDMDHENMFWYRQDPGLGLRLIYFSYDVKMKEKGDIPEGYSVSREKKERFSLILESASTNQTSMYLCASSLGGTVLYKQYFGPGTRLTVT.